One and the same sample provided the 14 T cell receptor beta chains below, sequenced in a study of sequential checkpoint blockade in melanoma (dated by TCRdb to about 2019). Taken with the paper, the label for treatment or condition translates to: randomized to nivolumab then ipilimumab (arm A) or the reverse (arm B). Library preparation employed the immunoSEQ multiplex PCR assay. Drawn from immuneACCESS, this table holds only the in-frame rearrangements with V and J called that TCRdb kept. Clones are partly lost; checked studies trace under half to an unresolved V gene and leave the rest unexplained. The sample table shows 5,100 or so clones, and about a quarter are seen once. The ten largest clones add up to less than 40% of the sample. Sequenced here: tumor tissue (inferred from file names), sampled from a patient given nivolumab and ipilimumab in sequence. The receptors shown here come from a human donor with melanoma.

This chain links TRBV11-3 with TRBJ2-7; 10 bases match TRBD1. The CDR3 contains 14 residues. Germline V lookup: CDR1 SGHNT, CDR2 YENEEA. The V segment lost 4 bases and the J segment 6 bases; nucleotides outside the gene matches: 6. CDR3 nucleotide sequence: TGTGCCAGCAGCTCGGGACAGGGGATATCCGAGCAGTACTTC. Residues: CASSSGQGISEQYF. Full variable domain (outside the CDR3, taken from reference TRBV11-3 and TRBJ2-7): EAGVVQSPRYKIIEKKQPVAFWCNPISGHNTLYWYLQNLGQGPELLIRYENEEAVDDSQLPKDRFSAERLKGVDSTLKIQPAELGDSAVYLCASSSGQGISEQYFGPGTRLTVT.

This clone was observed many times. This CDR3 is CASSPQGSGANVLTF. DNA of the CDR3: TGTGCCAGCTCTCCCCAGGGCTCTGGGGCCAACGTCCTGACTTTC. J is TRBJ2-6 and V is TRBV11-3; maybe TRBD1 (5 bases). This CDR3 is 15 amino acids long. Between the trimmed V and J ends, which lost 8 bases and 0 bases, there was a span of 11 bases. The germline CDR1 and CDR2 sequences are SGHNT and YENEEA.

V and J are TRBV5-1 and TRBJ1-5; no definite D call. Per germline, CDR1 SGHRS and CDR2 YFSETQ. Trimming took 0 bases from V and 0 from J, leaving 7 bases between them. This CDR3 is 15 amino acids long. CDR3 sequence (DNA): TGCGCCAGCAGCTTGGGGGGTAATAGCAATCAGCCCCAGCATTTT. Its translation: CASSLGGNSNQPQHF.

The rearrangement joins TRBV6-8 to TRBJ1-5, with a tentative D call TRBD1 (5 bases). Trimming took off 4 bases at V and 7 bases at J, with 17 bases between the two ends. The CDR3 runs to 15 residues. In germline, CDR1 is MNHGY, CDR2 SAAAGT. The CDR3 sequence is CASSSPRQGWQPQHF. The CDR3 DNA follows: TGTGCCAGCAGTTCCCCACGGCAGGGCTGGCAGCCCCAGCATTTT.

This clone came up many times. This chain joins TRBV11-3 and TRBJ2-2; 7 bases line up with TRBD2. CDR3 length: 15 residues. Germline CDR1 reads SGHNT; CDR2 reads YENEEA. Losses at the gene ends were 5 bases for V and 7 bases for J; bases not matched to a gene: 10. Here the CDR3 DNA reads TGTGCCAGCAGCCAACCTACTAGCGATCTCGGGGAGCTGTTTTTT. Translating gives CASSQPTSDLGELFF.

CDR3 sequence: CASHNRGNGELFF. The CDR3, as DNA: TGTGCCTCTCATAACAGAGGGAATGGGGAGCTGTTTTTT. This sequence joins TRBV19 and TRBJ2-2, with D perhaps TRBD2 (5 bases). The germline V gene encodes CDR1 LNHDA and CDR2 SQIVND (reference sequence). Between the trimmed V and J ends, which lost 11 bases and 8 bases, there was a span of 18 bases. This CDR3 has 13 amino acids.

This clone is deemed large. V is TRBV6-8 and J is TRBJ2-1; 10 bases map to TRBD2. Trimming took 2 bases from V and 3 from J; bases not matched to a gene: 13. The CDR3 has 19 amino acids. Germline-derived CDR1 and CDR2 are MNHGY and SAAAGT. CDR3 DNA: TGTGCCAGCAGTTACCCCACAAGCAAAACTAGCGGGAACTACAATGAGCAGTTCTTC. It encodes CASSYPTSKTSGNYNEQFF.

This clone was recorded many times. The chain has TRBV11-3 and TRBJ2-3; no definite D call. Per germline, CDR1 SGHNT and CDR2 YENEEA. There are 14 residues in the CDR3. Trimming took off 0 bases at V and 1 base at J, with 5 bases between the two ends. CDR3 sequence: CASSLDPGTDTQYF. CDR3 in DNA: TGTGCCAGCAGCTTAGACCCGGGCACAGATACGCAGTATTTT.

This clone has only a few counts. The genes are TRBV12-1 and TRBJ1-2; the D segment call TRBD1 is taken from the table without a DNA check. TRBV12-1 is designated a pseudogene. This CDR3 region has 13 residues. The CDR3, as DNA: TGTGCCAGCAACATAGACAGGGTTTCTGGCTACACCTTC. This gives the protein CASNIDRVSGYTF.

This chain links TRBV5-1 with TRBJ2-7, with 9 bases lining up with TRBD1. J gave up 7 bases and V 2 bases, and 7 bases lay outside the gene matches. Germline V gene data show CDR1 as SGHRS and CDR2 as YFSETQ. The CDR3 is made up of 14 amino acids. The CDR3 protein is CASSFGTGMREQYF. The DNA for the CDR3 is TGCGCCAGCAGCTTCGGGACAGGGATGCGGGAGCAGTACTTC.

The chain is built from TRBV9 and TRBJ1-2, with unresolved D. CDR1 SGDLS and CDR2 YYNGEE come from the germline V gene. The V end was cut by 7 bases, the J end by 0 bases, with 10 bases between. The CDR3 spans 13 residues. CDR3: CASAGSANYGYTF. The CDR3 coding sequence is TGTGCCAGCGCGGGCTCGGCTAACTATGGCTACACCTTC.

This chain links TRBV30 with TRBJ1-1, with 8 positions matching TRBD1. The germline V gene encodes CDR1 GTSNPN and CDR2 SVGIG (reference sequence). The CDR3 extends over 12 amino acids. V dropped 7 bases and J dropped 5; count of bases not matched to a gene: 6. As DNA, the CDR3 is TGTGCCTCCCACAGGGGGGGGACTGAAGCTTTCTTT. Residues: CASHRGGTEAFF.

This chain joins TRBV11-3 and TRBJ2-1, with 7 nucleotides matching TRBD2. The germline V gene has CDR1 SGHNT and CDR2 YENEEA. CDR3 size: 16 residues. J gave up 8 bases and V 3 bases, and 13 bases lay outside the gene matches. The CDR3 coding sequence is TGTGCCAGCAGCTTTGGGGGAGGGAGTGGGTCGGATGAGCAGTTCTTC. The encoded protein is CASSFGGGSGSDEQFF. The variable domain in full, completed from reference TRBV11-3 and TRBJ2-1, reads EAGVVQSPRYKIIEKKQPVAFWCNPISGHNTLYWYLQNLGQGPELLIRYENEEAVDDSQLPKDRFSAERLKGVDSTLKIQPAELGDSAVYLCASSFGGGSGSDEQFFGPGTRLTVL.

This clone counts as medium-sized. The chain uses TRBV11-3 and TRBJ1-2; TRBD1 matches 8 bases. V dropped 2 bases and J dropped 4; count of bases not matched to a gene: 6. The CDR3 extends over 15 amino acids. The germline CDR1 and CDR2 sequences are SGHNT and YENEEA. In DNA, the CDR3 is TGTGCCAGCAGCTTACAGGGGGCTGCTGGCTATGGCTACACCTTC. It specifies CASSLQGAAGYGYTF.